This note documents a single T cell receptor beta chain sequence. Its antigen is as yet unknown. The data are from a study of cytomegalovirus exposure and HLA in healthy donors. Study overall: From HLA-typed donors, an early data release held 70 million to 95 million unique TCRs.

PCR employed 60 Vbeta and 13 Jbeta primers. Data came from immunoSEQ multiplex PCR; TCRdb stores just in-frame clones and leaves some out. The sample includes 50,000 to 70,000 clones. Study-level findings and limits: Follow-up analysis later connected one missense variant in DCLRE1C with trimming of TCR beta V- and J-genes.

The CDR3 spans 14 residues. The V gene's germline CDR1 is MNHEY and CDR2 SVGAGI. V dropped 2 bases and J dropped 2 bases, with 7 bases sitting between them. The specimen was PBMCs. This sequence originates from a woman between 18 and 29 years old in good health and CMV-seronegative. The gene calls are TRBV6-5 and TRBJ1-5; D is uncertain. The CDR3 DNA reads as TGTGCCAGCAGTTACAGACGGGGCAATCAGCCCCAGCATTTT. It encodes CASSYRRGNQPQHF.